Listed below are T cell receptor beta chains from one sample, sequenced in a study of response to subunit inactivated influenza vaccine. MiXCR, applied by TCRdb to the RT-PCR reads, yields one record per CDR3 protein. The data hold roughly 650,000 distinct CDR3 sequences, with around a sixth observed a single time. Sequencing was performed on PBMCs from blood, taken 11 to 12 days after vaccination. Receptors originate from a middle-aged man who received an inactivated influenza vaccine. Each CDR3 is given with its conserved first and last residue.

>TRBJ2-7|TRBV6-1
CASTPRLTTGEQYF
>TRBJ2-7|TRBV3-1
CASSQGTAGLREQYF
>TRBJ2-3|TRBV4-3
CASSLGLVSDTQYF
>TRBJ2-2|TRBV5-6
CASSFTRGRGTGELFF
>TRBJ2-1|TRBV25-1
CASRTLIGLAGGLGLCNEQFF
>TRBJ1-2|TRBV6-1
CASRGQGPGANYGYTF
>TRBJ1-2|TRBV6-5
CASSTGLGYTF
>TRBJ1-2|TRBV30
CAWAGEGAWYYGYTF
>TRBJ1-2|TRBV4-3
CASSQEDTGGQTYTF
>TRBJ2-1|TRBV24-1
CATSDPGQTDYNEQFF
>TRBJ1-1|TRBV12-3/TRBV12-4
CAIREENTEAFF
>TRBJ2-3|TRBV20-1
CSLRRNRGADTQYF
>TRBJ2-2|TRBV12-3/TRBV12-4
CASRLAGSNTGELFF
>TRBJ2-5|TRBV4-3
CASSQDLPGQGAWETQYF
>TRBJ1-4|TRBV6-1
CASSVRTDEKLFF
>TRBJ2-1|TRBV29-1
CSVVTFEQFF
>TRBJ2-2|TRBV4-3
CASSQDYPGLDTGELFF
>TRBJ2-7|TRBV28
CASSSITGLAGYEQYF
>TRBJ1-1|TRBV6-1
CASKEGDWDTEAFF
>TRBJ2-2|TRBV4-3
CASSHFLAGSTGELFF
>TRBJ2-1|TRBV6-2/TRBV6-3
CASSRLAANNERFF
>TRBJ2-2|TRBV4-3
CASSQEVGGLYTGELFF
>TRBJ2-7|TRBV4-1
CASSQPGLVLEQYF
>TRBJ2-5|TRBV11-2
CASSGPEKTQYF
>TRBJ2-1|TRBV6-2/TRBV6-3
CASSPLSVGNEQFF
>TRBJ1-2|TRBV29-1
CSVEGQGGGYTF
>TRBJ1-5|TRBV28
CASRQGTNQPQHF
>TRBJ1-3|TRBV14
CASSQDGRLRNTIYF
>TRBJ2-1|TRBV6-2/TRBV6-3
CASSYPKWASGIYNEQFF
>TRBJ2-7|TRBV6-2/TRBV6-3
CASSSGSLPYEQYF
>TRBJ2-3|TRBV29-1
CSVAGGSRDTQYF
>TRBJ2-5|TRBV25-1
CASSEPSLGSQETQYF
>TRBJ2-2|TRBV7-2
CASSLGGYSAGELFF
>TRBJ2-2|TRBV10-3
CATRRGPTGELFF
>TRBJ2-2|TRBV12-3/TRBV12-4
CASSLGWGGAVTGELFF
>TRBJ1-1|TRBV29-1
CSASHNEAFF
>TRBJ2-2|TRBV29-1
CSVEMSGRSARDTGELFF
>TRBJ2-6|TRBV6-5
CASSSTGSGANVLTF
>TRBJ2-7|TRBV15
CATSTDRGNEQYF
>TRBJ2-7|TRBV29-1
CSVGSSSYEQYF